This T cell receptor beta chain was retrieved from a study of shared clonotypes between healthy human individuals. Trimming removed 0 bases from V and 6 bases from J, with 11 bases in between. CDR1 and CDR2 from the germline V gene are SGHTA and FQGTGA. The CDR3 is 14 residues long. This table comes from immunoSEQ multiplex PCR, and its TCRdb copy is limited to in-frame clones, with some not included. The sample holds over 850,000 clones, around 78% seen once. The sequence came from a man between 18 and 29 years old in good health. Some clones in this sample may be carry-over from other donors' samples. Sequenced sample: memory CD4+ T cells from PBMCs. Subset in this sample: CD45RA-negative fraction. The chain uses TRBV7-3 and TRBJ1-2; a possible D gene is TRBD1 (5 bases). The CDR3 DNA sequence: TGTGCCAGCAGCTTAACGCCCGGGGGAAATGGCTACACCTTC. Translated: CASSLTPGGNGYTF.